Reported below is one T cell receptor (beta chain). As yet, its antigen is unknown. This entry comes from a study of cytomegalovirus exposure and HLA in healthy donors. The CDR3 spans 14 residues. CDR1 and CDR2 (germline): MNHEY, SVGAGI. The ends lost 6 bases at V and 7 bases at J; junction bases unmatched: 10. Amplification used 60 Vbeta primers and 13 Jbeta primers. The repertoire was sequenced with immunoSEQ multiplex PCR; TCRdb's copy has only in-frame clones and lacks some. The sample shows roughly 140,000 clones, about four fifths of them seen only once. Study-level points and caveats: Among TCR beta chains, those listed as cytomegalovirus-associated numbered over 150. According to a later analysis, most TCR beta chains associated with CMV appeared HLA-restricted.

The sequence came from a male donor in good health and CMV-seronegative. The sample comprised PBMCs. The chain couples TRBV6-5 to TRBJ2-7; the match to TRBD2 covers 9 bases. CDR3 region: CASRPASGTVEQYF. The CDR3 DNA sequence: TGTGCCAGCAGGCCCGCTAGCGGGACAGTAGAGCAGTACTTC.